The next 25 T cell receptor beta chains were all read from a single sample in a study of cytomegalovirus exposure and HLA in healthy donors. Sequencing was performed with immunoSEQ multiplex PCR; in TCRdb, only in-frame clones are kept and a portion is missing. The sample carries 110,000 to 150,000 clones, more than 85% recorded once. The sequencing input was PBMCs. The receptors shown here come from a man in his late teens or twenties in good health and CMV-seronegative.

The chain couples TRBV6-4 to TRBJ2-1; D gene uncertain. The CDR3 spans 13 residues. V was cut by 5 bases and J by 5 bases, with 10 bases left in between. Germline V CDR1 and CDR2: MRHNA, SNTAGT. Here the CDR3 DNA reads TGTGCCAGCAGTCCTCAGGTGAACAATGAGCAGTTCTTC. It encodes CASSPQVNNEQFF.

The chain is built from TRBV5-4 and TRBJ2-6; D not resolved. V lost 2 bases and J lost 4, with 16 bases in between. Per the germline V gene, CDR1 is SGHNT and CDR2 is YYREEE (reference sequence). This CDR3 has 17 residues. The CDR3 DNA follows: TGTGCCAGCAGCTTTTTGGTGTCGAGAGCCGGGGCCAACGTCCTGACTTTC. Its translation is CASSFLVSRAGANVLTF. The full variable domain, in which reference TRBV5-4 and TRBJ2-6 provide the parts outside the CDR3, is ETGVTQSPTHLIKTRGQQVTLRCSSQSGHNTVSWYQQALGQGPQFIFQYYREEENGRGNFPPRFSGLQFPNYSSELNVNALELDDSALYLCASSFLVSRAGANVLTFGAGSRLTVL.

The CDR3 here is CSVWTSGAKVTGELFF. In nucleotides, the CDR3 is TGCAGCGTCTGGACTAGCGGAGCTAAGGTTACCGGGGAGCTGTTTTTT. V and J are TRBV29-1 and TRBJ2-2, with 10 bases fitting TRBD2. CDR3 length: 16 amino acids. Trimming removed 6 bases from V and 5 bases from J; junction bases left unmatched: 12. In germline, CDR1 is SQVTM, CDR2 ANQGSEA.

V gene TRBV9 combines with J gene TRBJ2-1; TRBD2 aligns across 7 bases. From germline, CDR1 is SGDLS and CDR2 YYNGEE. This CDR3 comprises 16 residues. The ends lost 0 bases at V and 10 bases at J; junction bases unmatched: 13. The CDR3 here is CASSVGSLAVAPEQFF. The CDR3 bases are TGTGCCAGCAGCGTAGGCAGTCTAGCGGTAGCCCCCGAGCAGTTCTTC.

The genes are TRBV30 and TRBJ1-1; D is possibly TRBD1 (5 bases). With 0 bases removed from V and 4 bases from J, the gap between germline ends came to 15 bases. Per the germline V gene, CDR1 is GTSNPN and CDR2 is SVGIG (reference sequence). The CDR3 length is 15 residues. For the CDR3, the DNA is TGTGCCTGGAGTGTACAGTCCGGGGGTGGCACTGAAGCTTTCTTT. This encodes CAWSVQSGGGTEAFF.

The rearrangement links TRBV4-3 to TRBJ2-3; D unresolved. Germline V gene data show CDR1 as LGHNA and CDR2 as YSLEER. The CDR3 consists of 15 residues. The ends were cut back, 1 base at V and 1 base at J, with 9 bases in the middle. The CDR3 region is CASSQASEGTDTQYF. CDR3 nucleotide sequence: TGCGCCAGCAGCCAAGCGAGCGAGGGCACAGATACGCAGTATTTT.

The chain combines TRBV13 with TRBJ2-2; weak D call: TRBD1 (6 bases). Germline CDR1 is PRHDT and CDR2 is FYEKMQ (reference sequence). This CDR3 has 14 residues. Trimming pared 3 bases from V and 5 bases from J, leaving 10 bases between. The CDR3 nucleotides read TGTGCCAGCAGCTTCGGGACACAAACCGGGGAGCTGTTTTTT. This encodes CASSFGTQTGELFF.

The V and J genes are TRBV7-6 and TRBJ1-5; 7 nucleotides line up with TRBD1. Looked up from germline, CDR1 is SGHVS and CDR2 is FNYEAQ. Unmatched junction bases numbered 3, after V lost 1 base and J lost 3 bases. The CDR3 spans 15 residues. The DNA of the CDR3 is TGTGCCAGCAGCTTAGGGACAGGACCCAATCAGCCCCAGCATTTT. Translated, it gives CASSLGTGPNQPQHF.

The chain uses TRBV30 and TRBJ2-5, with D perhaps TRBD2 (5 bases). V lost 3 bases and J lost 4, with 12 bases in between. Germline V lookup: CDR1 GTSNPN, CDR2 SVGIG (reference sequence). The CDR3 is made up of 13 amino acids. The CDR3 nucleotides read TGTGCCTGGAGACGGTCTCGGGGAGAGACCCAGTACTTC. This codes for CAWRRSRGETQYF.

The chain links TRBV9 to TRBJ2-3; D gene ambiguous. The CDR3 covers 16 residues. Germline CDR1 reads SGDLS; CDR2 reads YYNGEE. V was trimmed by 0 bases and J by 2 bases, leaving 13 bases between them. CDR3 sequence reads: CASSVVGRQNTDTQYF. Written as DNA, the CDR3 is TGTGCCAGCAGCGTAGTAGGCAGGCAAAACACAGATACGCAGTATTTT.

J is TRBJ1-2 and V is TRBV30; 10 nucleotides agree with TRBD1. Per the germline V gene, CDR1 is GTSNPN and CDR2 is SVGIG (reference sequence). The CDR3 spans 12 residues. The V and J ends lost 4 bases and 6 bases, in that order; junction bases with no gene match: 2. CDR3: CAWTTGGHGYTF. Here the CDR3 DNA reads TGTGCCTGGACGACAGGGGGCCATGGCTACACCTTC.

The rearrangement uses TRBV18 and TRBJ2-5, with D unresolved. Deletions cut 2 bases from V and 1 base from J, with 5 bases between. The germline V gene has CDR1 KGHSH and CDR2 LQKENI. The CDR3 runs to 13 residues. CDR3: CASSPWPQETQYF. CDR3 DNA sequence: TGTGCCAGCTCACCATGGCCCCAAGAGACCCAGTACTTC.

The chain is built from TRBV19 and TRBJ1-5; a weak D match, TRBD1 (6 bases). V was trimmed by 7 bases and J by 2 bases, leaving 15 bases between them. The CDR3 extends over 15 amino acids. Per the germline V gene, CDR1 is LNHDA and CDR2 is SQIVND (reference sequence). The CDR3 loop is CASISTGFGNQPQHF. The CDR3 DNA reads as TGTGCCAGTATTTCAACAGGGTTCGGCAATCAGCCCCAGCATTTT.

The chain recombines TRBV18 with TRBJ2-7; TRBD2 matches at 8 bases. Germline V lookup: CDR1 KGHSH, CDR2 LQKENI. V lost 3 bases, J lost 4 bases, and 5 bases stayed unmatched. The CDR3 extends over 14 amino acids. CDR3 bases: TGTGCCAGCTCACCGAGCGGGAGTCGGTACGAGCAGTACGTC. Amino acid sequence: CASSPSGSRYEQYV.

This chain links TRBV15 with TRBJ2-7; D perhaps matches TRBD1 (6 bases). The V gene's germline CDR1 is LNHNV and CDR2 YYDKDF (reference sequence). The CDR3 spans 18 residues. V was clipped by 0 bases and J by 0 bases, with 18 bases between them. The CDR3 nucleotides are TGTGCCACCAGCAGAGAGGTAGTAATCGGACAGAGCTCCTACGAGCAGTACTTC. This sequence encodes CATSREVVIGQSSYEQYF.

The chain has TRBV10-3 and TRBJ2-1, with D possibly being TRBD2 (5 bases). The ends were cut back, 3 bases at V and 6 bases at J, with 9 bases in the middle. From germline, CDR1 is ENHRY and CDR2 SYGVKD. The CDR3 totals 13 residues. In DNA, the CDR3 is TGTGCCATCAGTGATACTAGTACCAATGAGCAGTTCTTC. As protein: CAISDTSTNEQFF.

The chain uses TRBV7-9 and TRBJ2-5, with D tentatively TRBD1 (5 bases). Germline assignment: CDR1 SEHNR and CDR2 FQNEAQ (reference sequence). This CDR3 spans 14 amino acids. Trimming shortened V by 5 bases and J by 5 bases, and 15 bases separated the two germline ends. CDR3 in amino acids: CASSPQGSEETQYF. Written as DNA, the CDR3 is TGTGCCAGCAGCCCCCAGGGATCGGAGGAGACCCAGTACTTC. Variable domain in full (rest from reference TRBV7-9 and TRBJ2-5): DTGVSQNPRHKITKRGQNVTFRCDPISEHNRLYWYRQTLGQGPEFLTYFQNEAQLEKSRLLSDRFSAERPKGSFSTLEIQRTEQGDSAMYLCASSPQGSEETQYFGPGTRLLVL.

Written as DNA, the CDR3 is TGTGCCAGCAGTAAGACAGGTCTGGGCAAAAACATTCAGTACTTC. Protein sequence: CASSKTGLGKNIQYF. The chain is built from TRBV6-6 and TRBJ2-4, with TRBD1 as a possible D gene (6 bases). Germline values: CDR1 MNHNY, CDR2 SVGAGI (reference sequence). The CDR3 loop spans 15 amino acids. V lost 5 bases and J 3 bases, leaving 14 bases between the germline ends.

In this sample, this clone turned up a few times. This rearrangement joins TRBV5-1 to TRBJ1-6; perhaps TRBD1 as D (6 bases). From germline, CDR1 is SGHRS and CDR2 YFSETQ. CDR3 length equals 14 residues. Between the trimmed V and J ends, which lost 3 bases and 7 bases, there was a span of 11 bases. CDR3 nucleotide sequence: TGCGCCAGCAGCTCTCAGGGGATGAATTCACCCCTCCACTTT. The encoded protein is CASSSQGMNSPLHF.

This chain links TRBV5-1 with TRBJ2-5; 7 nucleotides match TRBD2. Germline V CDR1 and CDR2: SGHRS, YFSETQ. This CDR3 region has 14 residues. Trimming cost V 3 bases and J 1 base; bases outside gene matches: 3. CDR3 in amino acids: CASSSGLPQETQYF. Written as DNA, the CDR3 is TGCGCCAGCAGCTCGGGACTACCCCAAGAGACCCAGTACTTC.

The chain is built from TRBV6-5 and TRBJ2-7; the match to TRBD1 covers 8 bases. Germline CDR1 MNHEY, CDR2 SVGAGI. Trimming removed 4 bases from V and 0 bases from J; junction bases left unmatched: 2. The CDR3 runs 14 residues. Here the CDR3 reads CASSSGTGSYEQYF. DNA of the CDR3: TGTGCCAGCAGTTCCGGGACAGGCTCCTACGAGCAGTACTTC.

The gene calls are TRBV9 and TRBJ2-2, with 10 bases that match TRBD2. Losses at the gene ends were 7 bases for V and 1 base for J; bases not matched to a gene: 7. Germline V CDR1 and CDR2: SGDLS, YYNGEE. The CDR3 has 16 amino acids. The DNA for the CDR3 is TGTGCCAGCGCCGAAAGACTAGCGGGGAACACCGGGGAGCTGTTTTTT. It specifies CASAERLAGNTGELFF. The complete variable domain, with remaining parts taken from reference TRBV9 and TRBJ2-2, reads DSGVTQTPKHLITATGQRVTLRCSPRSGDLSVYWYQQSLDQGLQFLIQYYNGEERAKGNILERFSAQQFPDLHSELNLSSLELGDSALYFCASAERLAGNTGELFFGEGSRLTVL.

The chain recombines TRBV2 with TRBJ1-3; D unclear. The CDR3 has 18 amino acids. The ends were cut back, 6 bases at V and 0 bases at J, with 21 bases in the middle. Germline V gene sequence: CDR1 SNHLY, CDR2 FYNNEI. The CDR3 DNA is TGTGCCAGCAGCTATCACTCGCGGGCGTCCCTCTCTGGAAACACCATATATTTT. This codes for CASSYHSRASLSGNTIYF.

This chain joins TRBV5-6 and TRBJ1-5; TRBD1 agrees at 7 bases. Germline V gene sequence: CDR1 SGHDT, CDR2 YYEEEE. V trimming: 1 base; J trimming: 2 bases; junction bases outside the gene matches: 6. The CDR3 sequence is 16 residues long. The CDR3 DNA sequence: TGTGCCAGCAGCTTGTTCGGGACAGTGGGCAATCAGCCCCAGCATTTT. This gives the protein CASSLFGTVGNQPQHF.

The V and J genes are TRBV27 and TRBJ1-4, with TRBD1 matching 8 bases. Germline V gives CDR1 MNHEY, CDR2 SMNVEV (reference sequence). The CDR3 extends over 15 amino acids. V was clipped by 4 bases and J by 5 bases; unmatched bases: 6. DNA of the CDR3: TGTGCCAGCAGTTCAAACCGGGACAGGAATGAAAAACTGTTTTTT. Its protein product is CASSSNRDRNEKLFF.